These 7 T cell receptor beta chains originate from one sample sequenced in a study of blood T cell repertoires in COVID-19. The data were produced by immunoSEQ multiplex PCR, yet TCRdb's version contains in-frame clones alone and is incomplete. The sample yields about 130,000 clones, approximately 90% seen once. Material: peripheral blood. The source is a man between 50 and 59 years old with acute or convalescent COVID-19.

This rearrangement joins TRBV5-1 to TRBJ1-1; TRBD1 is a possible D gene (5 bases). Per germline, CDR1 SGHRS and CDR2 YFSETQ. The CDR3 length is 14 residues. Trimming cost V 6 bases and J 1 base, with 13 bases left between them. CDR3 nucleotides: TGCGCCAGCACTCAGGGCTCCTCGAACACTGAAGCTTTCTTT. This translates into CASTQGSSNTEAFF.

The DNA of the CDR3 is TGTGCCAGCTCCCTCCAGGGGGCGACCACTGAAGCTTTCTTT. This sequence encodes CASSLQGATTEAFF. The chain recombines TRBV2 with TRBJ1-1, with 8 bases matching TRBD1. Per the germline V gene, CDR1 is SNHLY and CDR2 is FYNNEI. V was clipped by 8 bases and J by 4 bases; unmatched bases: 9. The CDR3 has 14 residues.

The chain carries TRBV5-1 and TRBJ2-1, with 8 bases aligning to TRBD1. Unmatched junction bases numbered 6, after V lost 5 bases and J lost 2 bases. Germline CDR1 reads SGHRS; CDR2 reads YFSETQ. The CDR3 extends over 15 amino acids. Here the CDR3 reads CASRGRQGPYNEQFF. The CDR3 bases are TGCGCCAGCAGGGGAAGACAGGGGCCCTACAATGAGCAGTTCTTC.

The chain carries TRBV19 and TRBJ1-6; 7 bases match TRBD1. The CDR3 totals 16 residues. V trimming: 0 bases; J trimming: 7 bases; junction bases outside the gene matches: 6. Germline lookup yields CDR1 LNHDA and CDR2 SQIVND (reference sequence). This CDR3 reads CASSIDRGQRNSPLHF. The CDR3 coding sequence is TGTGCCAGTAGTATAGATCGGGGACAGAGGAATTCACCCCTCCACTTT.

V and J are TRBV11-2 and TRBJ1-1; D might be TRBD1 (6 bases). There are 15 residues in the CDR3. In germline, CDR1 is SGHAT, CDR2 FQNNGV. V lost 5 bases and J 5 bases, leaving 18 bases between the germline ends. The CDR3 loop reads CASSHLQGRFTEAFF. CDR3 sequence (DNA): TGTGCCAGCAGCCATCTACAGGGAAGGTTTACTGAAGCTTTCTTT.

This chain joins TRBV3-1 (or the pseudogene TRBV3-2) and TRBJ1-1; D not certain. The CDR3 loop spans 13 amino acids. V shed 1 base and J shed 2 bases, with 5 bases lying between them. Germline V gene data show CDR1 as LGHDT and CDR2 as YNNKEL (reference sequence). CDR3 sequence reads: CASSQVLNTEAFF. CDR3 sequence (DNA): TGTGCCAGCAGCCAAGTTTTAAACACTGAAGCTTTCTTT.

The chain carries TRBV6-1 and TRBJ1-2; D call uncertain. The CDR3 runs 15 residues. Trimming removed 3 bases at V and 0 bases at J, with 11 bases between. Per germline, CDR1 MNHNS and CDR2 SASEGT. CDR3 DNA: TGTGCCAGCAGTGATCCGTATTCGGCTAACTATGGCTACACCTTC. Protein product: CASSDPYSANYGYTF.